This T cell receptor beta chain appears in the sequencing data of a study of CDR3 diversity in severe acne. The CDR3 consists of 15 residues. Trimming stripped 0 bases from V and 0 bases from J, with 9 bases between. Germline CDR1 reads SGHRS; CDR2 reads YFSETQ. TCRdb used MiXCR to reprocess the PCR reads, holding one entry per CDR3 protein. The sample holds 65,000 to 95,000 distinct CDR3 sequences, 51% seen once. This clonotype was observed many times. Sequencing was done on a sample of blood. J is TRBJ1-2 and V is TRBV5-1; D ambiguous. The clonotype originates from a male donor in good health, without acne. The CDR3 protein is CASSLAVSSNYGYTF. The CDR3 DNA is TGCGCCAGCAGCTTGGCGGTCAGTTCTAACTATGGCTACACCTTC.